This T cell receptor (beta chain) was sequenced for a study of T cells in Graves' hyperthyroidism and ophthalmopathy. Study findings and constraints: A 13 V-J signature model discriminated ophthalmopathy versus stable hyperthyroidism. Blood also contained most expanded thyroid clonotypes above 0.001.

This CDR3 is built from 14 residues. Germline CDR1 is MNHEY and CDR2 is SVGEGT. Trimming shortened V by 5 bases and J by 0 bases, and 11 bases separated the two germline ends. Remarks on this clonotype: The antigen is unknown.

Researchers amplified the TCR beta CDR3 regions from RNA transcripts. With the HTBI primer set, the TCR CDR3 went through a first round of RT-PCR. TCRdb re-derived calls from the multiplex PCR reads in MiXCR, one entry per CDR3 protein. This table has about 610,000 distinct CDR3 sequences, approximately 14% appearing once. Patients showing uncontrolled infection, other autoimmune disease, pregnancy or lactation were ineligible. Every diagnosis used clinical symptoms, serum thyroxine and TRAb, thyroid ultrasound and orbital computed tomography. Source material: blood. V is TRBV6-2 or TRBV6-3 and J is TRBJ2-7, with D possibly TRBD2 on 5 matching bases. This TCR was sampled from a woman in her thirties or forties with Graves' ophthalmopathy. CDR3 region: CASSTRETSYEQYF. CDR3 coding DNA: TGTGCCAGCAGTACAAGGGAGACCTCCTACGAGCAGTACTTC.